These 6 T cell receptor beta chains were all obtained from the same sample, sequenced in a study of radiotherapy plus CTLA-4 blockade in lung cancer. TCRdb's table, derived via immunoSEQ multiplex PCR, lists solely in-frame clones and lacks some. The table shows some 73,000 clones, with 78% occurring only once. The sample consisted of peripheral blood, taken from a patient treated with radiotherapy plus ipilimumab. These receptors originate from a human donor with non-small cell lung cancer whose response to radiotherapy plus ipilimumab could not be evaluated. Some clones in this sample may be carry-over from other donors' samples.

The V call is TRBV6-1, the J call TRBJ1-6; tentatively, D is TRBD1 (6 bases). The CDR3 runs 14 residues. Germline V gene data show CDR1 as MNHNS and CDR2 as SASEGT. Trimming stripped 7 bases from V and 6 bases from J, with 13 bases between. CDR3 sequence: CASKGDVLNSPLHF. In nucleotides, the CDR3 is TGTGCCAGCAAGGGGGACGTCCTTAATTCACCCCTCCACTTT.

This sequence joins TRBV7-2 and TRBJ1-2; D perhaps matches TRBD1 (5 bases). V was trimmed by 7 bases and J by 4 bases, leaving 10 bases between them. Germline V gives CDR1 SGHTA, CDR2 FQGNSA. This CDR3 spans 12 amino acids. In DNA, the CDR3 is TGTGCCAGCACACAGGACCTCTATGGCTACACCTTC. Translation gives CASTQDLYGYTF.

This clone has a single count. The J gene is TRBJ1-6, the V gene TRBV27; D is unclear. Germline CDR1 and CDR2: MNHEY and SMNVEV (reference sequence). Between the trimmed V and J ends, which lost 5 bases and 10 bases, there was a span of 18 bases. The CDR3 loop spans 15 amino acids. The CDR3 nucleotides read TGTGCCAGCAGTCTAGGCCCTCACGGCAACTCACCCCTCCACTTT. Its translation: CASSLGPHGNSPLHF.

The chain links TRBV5-4 to TRBJ2-6; a weak D match, TRBD2 (6 bases). The CDR3 is made up of 15 amino acids. V was shortened by 4 bases and J by 4 bases, with 12 bases between the two germline ends. The germline CDR1 and CDR2 sequences are SGHNT and YYREEE (reference sequence). CDR3 region: CASSLGGSGANVLTF. DNA for the CDR3: TGTGCCAGCAGCCTCGGGGGTTCCGGGGCCAACGTCCTGACTTTC. Variable domain in full (rest from reference TRBV5-4 and TRBJ2-6): ETGVTQSPTHLIKTRGQQVTLRCSSQSGHNTVSWYQQALGQGPQFIFQYYREEENGRGNFPPRFSGLQFPNYSSELNVNALELDDSALYLCASSLGGSGANVLTFGAGSRLTVL.

This sequence joins TRBV30 and TRBJ2-5; TRBD2 might be the D (6 bases). The CDR3 covers 12 residues. Per the germline V gene, CDR1 is GTSNPN and CDR2 is SVGIG (reference sequence). The V end was cut by 1 base, the J end by 4 bases, with 7 bases between. CDR3 sequence reads: CAWSGGGETQYF. CDR3 DNA: TGTGCCTGGAGTGGGGGAGGAGAGACCCAGTACTTC. The variable domain in full, with the rest retrieved from reference TRBV30 and TRBJ2-5, is SQTIHQWPATLVQPVGSPLSLECTVEGTSNPNLYWYRQAAGRGLQLLFYSVGIGQISSEVPQNLSASRPQDRQFILSSKKLLLSDSGFYLCAWSGGGETQYFGPGTRLLVL.

The chain carries TRBV6-1 and TRBJ2-7, with TRBD1 as a possible D gene (5 bases). The germline gives CDR1 MNHNS, CDR2 SASEGT. Trimming took off 3 bases at V and 0 bases at J, with 12 bases between the two ends. CDR3 length: 15 amino acids. For the CDR3, the DNA is TGTGCCAGCAGTGAGTGGGGCCCGGGCTCCTACGAGCAGTACTTC. It codes for CASSEWGPGSYEQYF.